This note documents a single T cell receptor (beta chain) sequence. What it recognizes is unknown. These data are taken from a study of Ad26.COV2.S vaccination and SARS-CoV-2 variants. As for the study in general: Recipients of Ad26.COV2.S got it intramuscularly, once or twice 56 days apart. The study's findings and limits: Reportedly, spike-specific CD8+ and CD4+ T cell responses achieved substantial breadth once vaccination had taken place.

The CDR3 runs 16 residues. Germline assignment: CDR1 SGHRS and CDR2 YFSETQ. J lost 8 bases, V lost 2 bases, and 10 bases had no gene match. Treatment in this sample: 15 to 20 received Ad26.COV2.S at low or high dose, single or two shots; about 5 received placebo; per-sample allocation not given. Samples analyzed were those drawn on day 63 after the first vaccine or placebo injection. Within Boston, the person who donated was an adult of 18-55 years. This table comes from immunoSEQ multiplex PCR, and its TCRdb copy is limited to in-frame clones, with some not included. This table holds fewer than 400,000 clones, over 75% found once.

The J gene is TRBJ1-4, the V gene TRBV5-1, with TRBD1 identical over 9 bases. The clonotype was recovered from a person between 18 and 65 years old who received the Ad26.COV2.S COVID-19 vaccine or a placebo. The specimen comprised peripheral blood, sampled in a trial of Ad26.COV2.S vaccine versus placebo. CDR3 nucleotide sequence: TGCGCCAGCAGCTTAGATACAGGGGGCGTCGGGGAAAAACTGTTTTTT. Amino acids: CASSLDTGGVGEKLFF.